This T cell receptor beta chain was sequenced in a study of cytomegalovirus exposure and HLA in healthy donors. The CDR3 covers 13 residues. V was shortened by 1 base and J by 1 base, with 4 bases between the two germline ends. Germline V gives CDR1 SGHAT, CDR2 FQNNGV. A word on this clone: Its antigen is unidentified.

PCR was performed using 60 Vbeta and 13 Jbeta primers. The repertoire was sequenced with immunoSEQ multiplex PCR; TCRdb's copy has only in-frame clones and lacks some. The table has about 130,000 clones, about four fifths seen once. Whole-study findings and limits: Sequence variants that were highly shared formed a cluster that was likely a sequencing artifact.

Sequencing used PBMCs. The sequence was obtained from a man between 18 and 29 years old in good health and CMV-seronegative. This chain connects TRBV11-2 to TRBJ1-1; D is unresolved. The CDR3: CASSLGPNTEAFF. The CDR3 coding sequence is TGTGCCAGCAGCTTAGGGCCGAACACTGAAGCTTTCTTT.